Listed here are 31 T cell receptor beta chains from one sample, sequenced in a study of blood T cell repertoires in COVID-19. Data came from immunoSEQ multiplex PCR; TCRdb stores just in-frame clones and leaves some out. The table has about 290,000 clones, about 82% seen once. Sequencing was performed on peripheral blood. Source of these receptors: a woman aged 50 to 65 with active or convalescent COVID-19.

The table lists this clone with a count of one. The chain is built from TRBV11-2 and TRBJ1-3, with D uncertain. V dropped 3 bases and J dropped 0 bases, with 9 bases sitting between them. This CDR3 has 15 amino acids. Germline CDR1 reads SGHAT; CDR2 reads FQNNGV. CDR3 amino acids: CASSFDGDSGNTIYF. Here the CDR3 DNA reads TGTGCCAGCAGCTTCGACGGGGACTCTGGAAACACCATATATTTT.

The CDR3, as DNA: TGCAGTGCTAGTGGGGCAGACAGATCCCGTTCCTACGAGCAGTACTTC. This encodes CSASGADRSRSYEQYF. The chain joins TRBV20-1 to TRBJ2-7; TRBD1 might be the D (5 bases). The CDR3 is made up of 16 amino acids. Per the germline V gene, CDR1 is DFQATT and CDR2 is SNEGSKA (reference sequence). The ends were cut back, 3 bases at V and 1 base at J, with 19 bases in the middle.

In DNA, the CDR3 is TGCGCCAGCAGTCAGGCCATTTACTCCTACGAGCAGTACTTC. Amino acid sequence: CASSQAIYSYEQYF. V gene TRBV23-1 combines with J gene TRBJ2-7; D gene uncertain. TRBV23-1 is flagged as an ORF with uncertain function. V lost 3 bases to trimming and J lost 0 bases, with 9 bases between them. The CDR3 consists of 14 residues.

The V call is TRBV29-1, the J call TRBJ2-1, with D perhaps TRBD1 (6 bases). V lost 5 bases to trimming and J lost 6 bases, with 17 bases between them. This CDR3 has 14 amino acids. CDR1 and CDR2 (germline): SQVTM, ANQGSEA. As DNA, the CDR3 is TGCAGCGTTCACAGGGAAGGGCGCCCCAATGAGCAGTTCTTC. It specifies CSVHREGRPNEQFF.

The V gene is TRBV2, the J gene TRBJ1-5; 11 nucleotides match TRBD1. Germline lookup yields CDR1 SNHLY and CDR2 FYNNEI. The CDR3 is 14 amino acids. Trimming took 6 bases from V and 7 from J; bases not matched to a gene: 5. CDR3 nucleotide sequence: TGTGCCAGCAGAGCGGGACAGGGGGACCAGCCCCAGCATTTT. It codes for CASRAGQGDQPQHF.

V and J are TRBV5-4 and TRBJ1-4, with 9 bases fitting TRBD1. Per germline, CDR1 SGHNT and CDR2 YYREEE (reference sequence). The CDR3 covers 14 residues. The trim removed 4 bases at V and 6 bases at J, leaving 4 bases unmatched. CDR3 amino acids: CASSRDRADEKLFF. For the CDR3, the DNA is TGTGCCAGCAGCCGGGACAGGGCTGATGAAAAACTGTTTTTT.

The chain couples TRBV29-1 to TRBJ2-7; 9 bases line up with TRBD2. Unmatched junction bases numbered 10, after V lost 6 bases and J lost 4 bases. This CDR3 has 14 residues. Germline loops: CDR1 SQVTM, CDR2 ANQGSEA. This CDR3 reads CSVARGTSWYEQYF. The CDR3 coding sequence is TGCAGCGTCGCTCGGGGGACTAGCTGGTACGAGCAGTACTTC.

The genes are TRBV27 and TRBJ2-7, with 9 positions matching TRBD2. CDR3 length: 15 amino acids. The germline CDR1 and CDR2 sequences are MNHEY and SMNVEV (reference sequence). J was trimmed by 1 base and V by 8 bases; bases with no gene match: 9. The CDR3 region has the DNA TGTGCCAGCGGGCTCTTAGCGGGAGAATCCTACGAGCAGTACTTC. It is translated as CASGLLAGESYEQYF.

V usage is TRBV5-1 and J usage is TRBJ1-1; TRBD1 aligns across 9 bases. The CDR3 extends over 15 amino acids. Germline trimming cut 0 bases from V and 6 bases from J; bases unmatched to any gene: 6. In germline, CDR1 is SGHRS, CDR2 YFSETQ. DNA for the CDR3: TGCGCCAGCAGCTTGGGTGGACAGGGGAAGTCTGAAGCTTTCTTT. This sequence encodes CASSLGGQGKSEAFF.

The chain recombines TRBV6-5 with TRBJ2-7, with TRBD2 identical over 7 bases. The CDR3 is 13 amino acids. Unmatched junction bases numbered 5, after V lost 6 bases and J lost 3 bases. Per the germline V gene, CDR1 is MNHEY and CDR2 is SVGAGI. This CDR3 reads CASRKGLDYEQYF. Here the CDR3 DNA reads TGTGCCAGCAGGAAAGGACTAGACTACGAGCAGTACTTC.

The V and J genes are TRBV7-2 and TRBJ1-2; 7 nucleotides match TRBD1. Germline V gene lookup returns CDR1 SGHTA and CDR2 FQGNSA. V lost 5 bases and J lost 0; bases outside the gene matches: 6. This CDR3 comprises 15 residues. This CDR3 reads CASSQYRGANYGYTF. CDR3 nucleotide sequence: TGTGCCAGCAGCCAATACAGGGGAGCTAACTATGGCTACACCTTC.

This clone appeared a few times. This chain uses TRBV7-8 with TRBJ2-5; 8 bases map to TRBD2. The CDR3 totals 15 residues. V trimming: 3 bases; J trimming: 3 bases; junction bases outside the gene matches: 6. Germline V CDR1 and CDR2: SGHVS, FQNEAQ. CDR3 nucleotides: TGTGCCAGCAGCTTCCGACTAGCGAGGGAAGAGACCCAGTACTTC. It is translated as CASSFRLAREETQYF.

J is TRBJ2-1 and V is TRBV5-5, with a weak D call TRBD1 (5 bases). Germline assignment: CDR1 SGHKS and CDR2 YYEKEE (reference sequence). Trimming stripped 3 bases from V and 9 bases from J, with 10 bases between. The length of the CDR3 is 12 residues. The CDR3 sequence is CASSWYQGEQFF. Here the CDR3 DNA reads TGTGCCAGCAGCTGGTACCAGGGTGAGCAGTTCTTC.

The chain joins TRBV28 to TRBJ2-7; a weak D match, TRBD2 (6 bases). V lost 1 base to trimming and J lost 2 bases, with 21 bases between them. Germline CDR1 is MDHEN and CDR2 is SYDVKM. The CDR3 runs 18 residues. CDR3 nucleotide sequence: TGTGCCAGCAGTTTATCTAAAATCGGGACTTCCAATACCTACGAGCAGTACTTC. Translated: CASSLSKIGTSNTYEQYF. The variable domain in full, completed from reference TRBV28 and TRBJ2-7, reads DVKVTQSSRYLVKRTGEKVFLECVQDMDHENMFWYRQDPGLGLRLIYFSYDVKMKEKGDIPEGYSVSREKKERFSLILESASTNQTSMYLCASSLSKIGTSNTYEQYFGPGTRLTVT.

The chain is built from TRBV7-9 and TRBJ2-1; 9 bases align to TRBD1. Looked up from germline, CDR1 is SEHNR and CDR2 is FQNEAQ (reference sequence). J gave up 8 bases and V 5 bases, and 16 bases lay outside the gene matches. CDR3 length equals 17 residues. CDR3 region: CASSRRPPGQGRDEQFF. CDR3 DNA sequence: TGTGCCAGCAGCCGGAGACCGCCGGGACAGGGAAGGGATGAGCAGTTCTTC.

The V and J genes are TRBV19 and TRBJ2-3; 10 bases map to TRBD2. Germline trimming cut 2 bases from V and 1 base from J; bases unmatched to any gene: 12. Germline CDR1 LNHDA, CDR2 SQIVND (reference sequence). The CDR3 runs 19 residues. Here the CDR3 reads CASSISSGSWAVGTDTQYF. The CDR3 DNA reads as TGTGCCAGTAGTATATCTAGCGGGAGTTGGGCCGTGGGCACAGATACGCAGTATTTT.

This clone showed up just once. This chain links TRBV5-1 with TRBJ2-3, with a weak D call TRBD1 (5 bases). There are 14 residues in the CDR3. V was cut by 0 bases and J by 6 bases, with 11 bases left in between. The V gene's germline CDR1 is SGHRS and CDR2 YFSETQ. Here the CDR3 reads CASSLAATEDTQYF. CDR3 nucleotide sequence: TGCGCCAGCAGCTTGGCGGCGACAGAGGATACGCAGTATTTT.

The rearrangement joins TRBV18 to TRBJ1-6, with D unresolved. CDR1 is KGHSH, CDR2 LQKENI, per germline. The CDR3 extends over 13 amino acids. V gave up 2 bases and J gave up 10 bases, with 9 bases separating them. The CDR3 DNA sequence: TGTGCCAGCTCACCAGTCGAGCGGTCACCCCTCCACTTT. Amino acids: CASSPVERSPLHF.

This chain uses TRBV24-1 with TRBJ1-1; D may be TRBD1 (6 bases). Germline loops: CDR1 KGHDR, CDR2 SFDVKD. The V gene lost 4 bases and the J gene lost 5 bases, with 10 bases spanning the gap. The CDR3 is made up of 13 amino acids. DNA of the CDR3: TGTGCCACCAGTGACCCCGACAGGACTGAAGCTTTCTTT. Amino acid sequence: CATSDPDRTEAFF.

This clone has only a few counts. Germline and junction disagree at one end, which may indicate a read error. The chain is built from TRBV5-6 and TRBJ2-1, with TRBD1 identical over 8 bases. Germline CDR1 SGHDT, CDR2 YYEEEE. The CDR3 totals 13 residues. The CDR3 here is CASSRGQGLSHLF. In DNA form, the CDR3 reads TGTGCCAGCAGCCGAGGACAGGGTTTGTCGCACCTCTTC.

This clone occurred once. This rearrangement joins TRBV6-4 to TRBJ2-1, with a possible D match to TRBD2 (7 bases). The CDR3 runs to 15 residues. With 2 bases removed from V and 6 bases from J, the gap between germline ends came to 14 bases. The germline gives CDR1 MRHNA, CDR2 SNTAGT. The CDR3 sequence is CASSDGLGGSNEQFF. CDR3 DNA: TGTGCCAGCAGTGACGGACTAGGGGGTAGCAATGAGCAGTTCTTC.

The chain employs TRBV10-3 and TRBJ2-1; 7 bases are shared with TRBD2. Per germline, CDR1 ENHRY and CDR2 SYGVKD. The junction had 6 bases not matched to a gene; V was cut back by 6 bases and J by 7 bases. The CDR3 spans 13 residues. The CDR3 DNA sequence: TGTGCCATCAGGGGAGGGCCTAATAATGAGCAGTTCTTC. It specifies CAIRGGPNNEQFF.

The chain recombines TRBV18 with TRBJ2-7, with D perhaps matching TRBD2 (5 bases). Germline V lookup: CDR1 KGHSH, CDR2 LQKENI. Trimming took off 3 bases at V and 4 bases at J, with 13 bases between the two ends. This CDR3 spans 14 amino acids. The CDR3 reads CASSPTGKPYEQYF. In DNA form, the CDR3 reads TGTGCCAGCTCACCCACGGGGAAGCCTTACGAGCAGTACTTC.

This chain uses TRBV6-1 with TRBJ2-5; 7 nucleotides line up with TRBD1. The V segment lost 0 bases and the J segment 5 bases; nucleotides outside the gene matches: 15. The CDR3 totals 18 residues. The germline V gene has CDR1 MNHNS and CDR2 SASEGT. Written as DNA, the CDR3 is TGTGCCAGCAGTGAAGCTGGATGGATGACAGGGTCCAGGGAGACCCAGTACTTC. Translation: CASSEAGWMTGSRETQYF.

Here the CDR3 DNA reads TGTGCCAGCAGTTTATCAGTTCAGGTCAACTATGGCTACACCTTC. Protein sequence: CASSLSVQVNYGYTF. The rearrangement joins TRBV27 to TRBJ1-2; no definite D call. This CDR3 spans 15 amino acids. Trimming took off 0 bases at V and 2 bases at J, with 10 bases between the two ends. CDR1 and CDR2 from the germline V gene are MNHEY and SMNVEV (reference sequence).

The J gene is TRBJ2-1, the V gene TRBV7-2; 13 nucleotides match TRBD2. Germline CDR1 is SGHTA and CDR2 is FQGNSA. The CDR3 is made up of 18 amino acids. J lost 2 bases, V lost 0 bases, and 4 bases had no gene match. In DNA form, the CDR3 reads TGTGCCAGCAGCTTAGCCCGGACTAGCGGGAGTACCTACAATGAGCAGTTCTTC. Translating gives CASSLARTSGSTYNEQFF.

The sample holds a few counts of this clone. V gene TRBV27 combines with J gene TRBJ2-1; 8 bases match TRBD2. Germline lookup yields CDR1 MNHEY and CDR2 SMNVEV (reference sequence). The CDR3 runs to 14 residues. V lost 8 bases, J lost 6 bases, and 9 bases stayed unmatched. The DNA of the CDR3 is TGTGCCAGCTGGGGGAGCGGGAGATTCAATGAGCAGTTCTTC. Translating it yields CASWGSGRFNEQFF.

This clone was recorded a few times. The chain employs TRBV7-9 and TRBJ1-5, with a possible D match to TRBD1 (6 bases). Trimming took off 4 bases at V and 0 bases at J, with 22 bases between the two ends. The germline V gene has CDR1 SEHNR and CDR2 FQNEAQ (reference sequence). There are 19 residues in the CDR3. Here the CDR3 reads CASSSPDRDTWYSNQPQHF. The DNA of the CDR3 is TGTGCCAGCAGCTCCCCCGATCGGGACACTTGGTATAGCAATCAGCCCCAGCATTTT.

The V gene is TRBV9, the J gene TRBJ2-2; possible D gene TRBD2, 5 bases. With 0 bases removed from V and 3 bases from J, the gap between germline ends came to 12 bases. The CDR3 has 16 residues. Germline V CDR1 and CDR2: SGDLS, YYNGEE. CDR3 coding DNA: TGTGCCAGCAGCGTAGCCGTCGGGGTCTACACCGGGGAGCTGTTTTTT. This codes for CASSVAVGVYTGELFF.

This chain joins TRBV28 and TRBJ2-7; TRBD2 agrees at 9 bases. This CDR3 contains 14 residues. Germline values: CDR1 MDHEN, CDR2 SYDVKM. V shed 2 bases and J 4 bases; nucleotides not matched to a gene: 3. The CDR3 DNA sequence: TGTGCCAGCAGTTTACTAGCGGGAAGGTACGAGCAGTACTTC. Amino acid sequence: CASSLLAGRYEQYF.

This chain joins TRBV19 and TRBJ2-3, with a possible D match to TRBD2 (5 bases). The germline CDR1 and CDR2 sequences are LNHDA and SQIVND (reference sequence). The CDR3 spans 15 residues. Trimming took off 6 bases at V and 2 bases at J, with 15 bases between the two ends. In DNA form, the CDR3 reads TGTGCCAGTAGAGACGGGAACCGTCCCACAGATACGCAGTATTTT. It specifies CASRDGNRPTDTQYF.